The clone carrying this TCR beta chain was picked up one time. This entry is derived from a study of blood T cell repertoires in COVID-19. Study context: Samples representing acute and convalescent COVID-19 were sourced from the United States, Italy and Spain. PBMCs, B-cell-depleted T cells, or T cells provided the cDNA or gDNA that made up the material.

The Seattle patients joined while their infection was active and were tracked longitudinally afterward. The J segment lost 6 bases and the V segment lost 1 base, leaving 5 bases of the junction unmatched. Germline loops: CDR1 LGHNA, CDR2 YSLEER. This CDR3 is built from 15 residues. Per the authors' pipeline: Reference gene primer amplification gave nucleated cell count estimates. Some clones are missing from TCRdb's copy, which holds only in-frame ones; the method was immunoSEQ multiplex PCR. V and J calls and clone size are as listed in that table; D and trimming were resolved from the DNA. The sample holds 150,000 to 200,000 clones, about 80% seen once.

The chain recombines TRBV4-3 with TRBJ2-2; TRBD1 matches at 7 bases. The sequence came from a woman aged 60-75 years with COVID-19, enrolled during active disease. The sequenced material came from peripheral blood. CDR3 DNA: TGCGCCAGCAGCCAAGCCGGGACAGTCGCCGGGGAGCTGTTTTTT. As protein: CASSQAGTVAGELFF.